This TCR beta chain originates from a study of radiotherapy plus CTLA-4 blockade in lung cancer. Some clones are missing from TCRdb's copy, which holds only in-frame ones; the method was immunoSEQ multiplex PCR. This sample yields about 31,000 clones, of which 60% to 80% are seen a single time; roughly 5% belongs to the top ten. This CDR3 comprises 13 residues. The V and J ends lost 7 bases and 4 bases, in that order; junction bases with no gene match: 6. Germline CDR1 is MDHEN and CDR2 is SYDVKM. This specimen consisted of peripheral blood, obtained from a patient treated with radiotherapy plus ipilimumab. The rearrangement uses TRBV28 and TRBJ1-2, with 7 bases identical to TRBD1. The clonotype was recovered from a human donor with non-small cell lung cancer whose response to radiotherapy plus ipilimumab could not be evaluated. Here the CDR3 reads CASTTTGFYGYTF. CDR3 DNA: TGTGCCAGCACTACGACAGGGTTCTATGGCTACACCTTC.